This section outlines one T cell receptor (beta chain) sequence together with its context. Its specificity is unknown. UMI-labeled TRB cDNA libraries were prepared by 5' RACE. TCRdb processed the 5' RACE reads again and assigns one entry to each CDR3 protein, with no DNA. The table gives more than 50,000 distinct CDR3 sequences; the top ten clones make up about 1.6% of it. This specimen belongs to a study of CXCR3-negative and CXCR3-positive naive CD8 T cells. The overall study: The total count of TRB reads reached around 130 million, and each library contributed about 1.5 +/- 0.3 million.

General study findings and limits: When CXCR3-positive naive cells were set against CXCR3-negative naive cells, the former had more hydrophobic TRB CDR3s. Comparably high diversity was seen in both naive subsets, and much lower diversity in memory CD8+ cells.

This CDR3 is built from 15 residues. Germline assignment: CDR1 MNHEY and CDR2 SVGAGI. Every CD8+ T cell subset underwent triplicate sorting at around 270,000 cells apiece. This clonotype was obtained from a human donor in good health. Some clones in this sample may be carry-over from other donors' samples. The sample taken for sequencing was naive CXCR3- CD8+ T cells from blood. Regarding subset: CD45RO-CCR7+CD27+CD95- naive CD8+ T cells lacking CXCR3 (TNR3-). The rearrangement links TRBV6-5 to TRBJ2-2; there is no DNA to check the TCRdb D call of TRBD1. CDR3 sequence reads: CASISRGGNTGELFF.